One and the same sample provided the 25 T cell receptor beta chains below, sequenced in a study of CD8 T cells in ankylosing spondylitis. TCRdb independently ran MiXCR on the 5' RACE reads; one entry per CDR3 protein. The table records 200,000 to 300,000 distinct CDR3 sequences, 8.6% of them present only once. Sequencing was performed on blood, either unsorted or a sorted T cell fraction (not recorded which). Every receptor here comes from a male donor with ankylosing spondylitis or in good health (not recorded which).

The CDR3 coding sequence is TGTGCCAGCAGTTCCGGACAGGGGGCCAACGTCCTGACTTTC. Amino acids: CASSSGQGANVLTF. This chain uses TRBV27 with TRBJ2-6; possibly TRBD1 for D (6 bases). Trimming took 4 bases from V and 4 from J, leaving 8 bases between them. Looked up from germline, CDR1 is MNHEY and CDR2 is SMNVEV (reference sequence). The CDR3 consists of 14 residues.

In this sample, this clonotype turned up many times. The chain employs TRBV10-2 and TRBJ2-7; D tentatively fits TRBD1 or TRBD2 (6 bases each). V was pared by 2 bases and J by 0 bases, with 8 bases between. This CDR3 has 14 amino acids. CDR1 and CDR2 (germline): WSHSY, SAAADI. The CDR3 bases are TGCGCCAGCAGTGAGGGGGGGCTCTCCTACGAGCAGTACTTC. Protein product: CASSEGGLSYEQYF.

The chain combines TRBV7-9 with TRBJ1-4; 7 positions match TRBD1. This CDR3 contains 16 residues. The V and J ends lost 5 bases and 7 bases, in that order; junction bases with no gene match: 13. CDR1 SEHNR and CDR2 FQNEAQ come from the germline V gene (reference sequence). CDR3 residues: CASSLMETGRGEKLFF. The CDR3 DNA is TGTGCCAGCAGCCTGATGGAGACAGGGCGTGGTGAAAAACTGTTTTTT. Variable domain in full (rest from reference TRBV7-9 and TRBJ1-4): DTGVSQNPRHKITKRGQNVTFRCDPISEHNRLYWYRQTLGQGPEFLTYFQNEAQLEKSRLLSDRFSAERPKGSFSTLEIQRTEQGDSAMYLCASSLMETGRGEKLFFGSGTQLSVL.

About this clonotype itself: The DNA is omitted, as the CDR3 cannot be located on it reliably, and the CDR3 follows TCRdb's listing. This chain uses TRBV5-5 with TRBJ2-4; the D call TRBD1 from the table was never checked on the DNA. The CDR3 sequence runs 16 residues, both termini included. Germline assignment: CDR1 SGHKS and CDR2 YYEKEE (reference sequence). The CDR3 reads CASSLVGAGAKNIRYF.

This clonotype was seen repeatedly, ten times or more. V gene TRBV4-2 combines with J gene TRBJ1-5, with D unclear. This CDR3 is 15 amino acids long. Trimming stripped 4 bases from V and 3 bases from J, with 13 bases between. CDR1 LGHNA and CDR2 YNFKEQ come from the germline V gene. This CDR3 is CASSPGVGNNQPQHF. The CDR3 bases are TGTGCCAGCAGCCCCGGGGTGGGGAACAATCAGCCCCAGCATTTT.

This clonotype was observed at least ten times. This chain links TRBV5-1 with TRBJ1-5; the D gene is possibly TRBD1 (5 bases). Per germline, CDR1 SGHRS and CDR2 YFSETQ. Trimming took off 0 bases at V and 3 bases at J, with 16 bases between the two ends. CDR3 length: 17 residues. The CDR3 bases are TGCGCCAGCAGCTTGGATGGGGGATCCCTTACCAATCAGCCCCAGCATTTT. It encodes CASSLDGGSLTNQPQHF.

This clonotype appeared many times. This sequence joins TRBV27 and TRBJ2-4, with 7 bases lining up with TRBD2. V dropped 2 bases and J dropped 5; count of bases not matched to a gene: 0. Germline values: CDR1 MNHEY, CDR2 SMNVEV (reference sequence). The CDR3 runs to 13 residues. CDR3 coding DNA: TGTGCCAGCAGTTTAGCGGGAGAAAACATTCAGTACTTC. Amino acid sequence: CASSLAGENIQYF.

This clonotype was seen many times. This rearrangement joins TRBV12-3 or TRBV12-4 to TRBJ2-7, with 9 bases that match TRBD2. The CDR3 loop spans 15 amino acids. V was pared by 7 bases and J by 7 bases, with 14 bases of the junction left unmatched. The CDR3 DNA sequence: TGTGCCAGCAAGGCTAGCGGGGCCCGTTTAGGGGAGCAGTACTTC. It codes for CASKASGARLGEQYF.

This clonotype was observed many times. The genes are TRBV19 and TRBJ1-2; 7 bases fit TRBD1. This CDR3 is 16 amino acids long. V lost 5 bases and J lost 6; bases outside the gene matches: 15. Germline values: CDR1 LNHDA, CDR2 SQIVND (reference sequence). The CDR3 DNA reads as TGTGCCAGTAGTCCCCCGAGGAGGGGGCAGTCAGATGGCTACACCTTC. Translating gives CASSPPRRGQSDGYTF.

This clonotype was picked up many times. The chain carries TRBV25-1 and TRBJ2-1; weak D call: TRBD1 (5 bases). Trimming removed 4 bases from V and 12 bases from J, with 10 bases in between. The germline V gene has CDR1 MGHDK and CDR2 SYGVNS. CDR3 length: 11 amino acids. CDR3 protein: CASSVQALQFF. In DNA, the CDR3 is TGTGCCAGCAGTGTACAGGCCCTGCAGTTCTTC. Using reference TRBV25-1 and TRBJ2-1 for the parts outside the CDR3, the full variable domain is EADIYQTPRYLVIGTGKKITLECSQTMGHDKMYWYQQDPGMELHLIHYSYGVNSTEKGDLSSESTVSRIRTEHFPLTLESARPSHTSQYLCASSVQALQFFGPGTRLTVL.

This clonotype has just a few counts. The J gene is TRBJ2-3, the V gene TRBV5-1; the match to TRBD2 covers 7 bases. Germline V gene data show CDR1 as SGHRS and CDR2 as YFSETQ. The V segment lost 4 bases and the J segment 1 base; nucleotides outside the gene matches: 9. This CDR3 has 16 amino acids. The CDR3 bases are TGCGCCAGCAGCGTCGGGACTACCTTAGGCACAGATACGCAGTATTTT. It encodes CASSVGTTLGTDTQYF.

The sample holds many counts of this clonotype. In nucleotides, the CDR3 is TGCAGTGCTAGATCCTTCGGGCCCGAAGGCACTGAAGCTTTCTTT. Amino acids: CSARSFGPEGTEAFF. The chain uses TRBV20-1 and TRBJ1-1; D is unresolved. This CDR3 is 15 amino acids long. The germline CDR1 and CDR2 sequences are DFQATT and SNEGSKA (reference sequence). Trimming took 2 bases from V and 4 from J, leaving 17 bases between them.

In its sample, this clonotype was seen a few times. The chain is built from TRBV7-2 and TRBJ2-1, with 14 bases fitting TRBD2. The germline CDR1 and CDR2 sequences are SGHTA and FQGNSA. The CDR3 is 17 residues long. With V trimmed by 4 bases and J by 11 bases, 13 bases remained unmatched. The CDR3 sequence is CASSYSTLGLAGDKQFF. In DNA, the CDR3 is TGTGCCAGCAGCTATTCTACCTTGGGACTAGCGGGAGACAAGCAGTTCTTC.

This clonotype was picked up many times. The J gene is TRBJ1-6, the V gene TRBV6-2 or TRBV6-3; D is unresolved. The V gene lost 6 bases and the J gene lost 5 bases, with 11 bases spanning the gap. Germline V gene lookup returns CDR1 MNHEY and CDR2 SVGEGT. CDR3 length: 14 amino acids. For the CDR3, the DNA is TGTGCCAGCAGACCAAATCAGAATAATTCACCCCTCCACTTT. Protein: CASRPNQNNSPLHF.

This clonotype appeared a few times. V is TRBV20-1 and J is TRBJ2-3; 7 positions match TRBD2. The length of the CDR3 is 16 residues. V shed 1 base, J shed 6 bases, and the junction held 13 bases outside the gene matches. In germline, CDR1 is DFQATT, CDR2 SNEGSKA (reference sequence). DNA for the CDR3: TGCAGTGCTAGAGGCGGGCTAGCGGCGGCAGACGATACGCAGTATTTT. Translation gives CSARGGLAAADDTQYF.

The table lists this clonotype with many counts. This chain connects TRBV12-3 or TRBV12-4 to TRBJ1-1; D unresolved. Trimming stripped 7 bases from V and 1 base from J, with 7 bases between. CDR3 length: 12 amino acids. CDR3 amino acids: CASNWGNTEAFF. CDR3 coding DNA: TGTGCCAGCAACTGGGGGAACACTGAAGCTTTCTTT.

In its sample, this clonotype was seen many times. This sequence joins TRBV20-1 and TRBJ2-2; D remains unclear. The CDR3 covers 13 residues. Trimming pared 3 bases from V and 2 bases from J, leaving 7 bases between. Per germline, CDR1 DFQATT and CDR2 SNEGSKA (reference sequence). CDR3 loop: CSASKRNTGELFF. The CDR3 DNA is TGCAGTGCTAGTAAACGTAACACCGGGGAGCTGTTTTTT.

This clonotype was seen ten or more times. The chain recombines TRBV7-2 with TRBJ2-2; 7 positions agree with TRBD2. V shed 7 bases, J shed 3 bases, and the junction held 5 bases outside the gene matches. The length of the CDR3 is 14 residues. The germline CDR1 and CDR2 sequences are SGHTA and FQGNSA. This CDR3 reads CASTPRGYTGELFF. The CDR3 DNA follows: TGTGCCAGCACCCCGCGGGGGTACACCGGGGAGCTGTTTTTT. Based on the CDR3 plus reference TRBV7-2 and TRBJ2-2, the full variable domain is GAGVSQSPSNKVTEKGKDVELRCDPISGHTALYWYRQSLGQGLEFLIYFQGNSAPDKSGLPSDRFSAERTGGSVSTLTIQRTQQEDSAVYLCASTPRGYTGELFFGEGSRLTVL.

A word on this clonotype: Compared with germline, one end of the junction differs, possibly owing to a read error. The chain couples TRBV7-7 to TRBJ2-2, with 7 bases lining up with TRBD1. Germline V gene data show CDR1 as SSHAT and CDR2 as FNYEAQ (reference sequence). The CDR3 has 18 residues. CDR3: CASSLFIGGTSNTGELFF. The CDR3 DNA follows: TGTGCTAGCAGCTTGTTCATAGGGGGCACCTCGAACACCGGGGAGCTGTTTTTT.

This chain uses TRBV3-1 with TRBJ2-2, with 8 bases fitting TRBD2. This CDR3 spans 19 amino acids. V lost 7 bases and J lost 2; bases outside the gene matches: 18. Per germline, CDR1 LGHDT and CDR2 YNNKEL (reference sequence). The chain's CDR3 is CASTLFGGSGRINTGELFF. Here the CDR3 DNA reads TGTGCCAGCACCCTATTCGGAGGGAGCGGGAGAATAAACACCGGGGAGCTGTTTTTT.

This clonotype came up a few times. V gene TRBV9 combines with J gene TRBJ2-5; D gene ambiguous. V lost 2 bases and J lost 5, with 16 bases in between. The CDR3 loop spans 15 amino acids. CDR1 is SGDLS and CDR2 is YYNGEE in the germline V gene. In DNA form, the CDR3 reads TGTGCCAGCAGCGTTGGACCACACCAAGGGGAGACCCAGTACTTC. Protein product: CASSVGPHQGETQYF.

Ten or more counts support this clonotype. The genes are TRBV7-2 and TRBJ1-1; possible D gene TRBD1, 6 bases. Germline V CDR1 and CDR2: SGHTA, FQGNSA. V was trimmed by 5 bases and J by 3 bases, leaving 16 bases between them. The CDR3 totals 15 residues. This CDR3 is CASSRFDRWDTEAFF. The CDR3 nucleotides read TGTGCCAGCAGCCGTTTTGACAGGTGGGACACTGAAGCTTTCTTT.

This clonotype was counted many times. The genes are TRBV29-1 and TRBJ2-7; TRBD1 matches 10 bases. The CDR3 extends over 13 amino acids. Germline V gene lookup returns CDR1 SQVTM and CDR2 ANQGSEA. J gave up 5 bases and V 5 bases, and 6 bases lay outside the gene matches. The CDR3 is CSVSDRGIHEQYF. The CDR3 DNA sequence: TGCAGCGTTTCGGACAGGGGGATCCACGAGCAGTACTTC.

This clonotype was seen many times. The DNA for the CDR3 is TGCGCCAGCAGCCAAGATTGGGCCAGAGGCGCTGAGACCCAGTACTTC. This encodes CASSQDWARGAETQYF. The chain recombines TRBV4-3 with TRBJ2-5; D gene ambiguous. V was trimmed by 0 bases and J by 5 bases, leaving 16 bases between them. The CDR3 runs to 16 residues. Germline-derived CDR1 and CDR2 are LGHNA and YSLEER.

The table lists this clonotype with a few counts. The V gene is TRBV12-3 or TRBV12-4, the J gene TRBJ1-2; TRBD1 aligns across 9 bases. J lost 5 bases, V lost 9 bases, and 13 bases had no gene match. This CDR3 contains 15 residues. CDR3 region: CASLSFRDRAYGYTF. The CDR3 bases are TGTGCCAGTTTATCATTTCGGGACAGGGCGTATGGCTACACCTTC.